The rows below give T cell receptor beta chains drawn from one sample of a study of blood T cell repertoires in COVID-19. The protocol was immunoSEQ multiplex PCR, while the TCRdb copy is restricted to in-frame clones and leaves out a portion. Of around 250,000 clones listed, roughly 86% are singletons. The specimen was peripheral blood. All receptors derive from a man aged 80 or over with acute or convalescent COVID-19. Each CDR3 is given with its conserved first and last residue. Fields, in order: V gene, D gene, clone size, J gene, CDR3 DNA, CDR3 protein. A D gene is named only where the DNA matches it firmly. Only part of the rows carry a size: once, few, many, or a class if the clone is expanded.

v_call: TRBV5-1; d_call: .; clone_size: .; j_call: TRBJ2-7; cdr3_nt: TGCGCCAGCAGCTCAGAAGTCCGGGAGACCCACGAGCAGTACTTC; cdr3_aa: CASSSEVRETHEQYF
v_call: TRBV7-8; d_call: .; clone_size: .; j_call: TRBJ1-5; cdr3_nt: TGTGCCAGCAGCTTCCTTATCAATCAGCCCCAGCATTTT; cdr3_aa: CASSFLINQPQHF
v_call: TRBV9; d_call: TRBD2; clone_size: .; j_call: TRBJ2-1; cdr3_nt: TGTGCCAGCAGCGTAGGCGGGAGGGAGTGGAATGAGCAGTTCTTC; cdr3_aa: CASSVGGREWNEQFF
v_call: TRBV28; d_call: .; clone_size: .; j_call: TRBJ1-2; cdr3_nt: TGTGCCAGCAACGCCGGAGCGGGCGGGGGCTACACCTTC; cdr3_aa: CASNAGAGGGYTF
v_call: TRBV9; d_call: TRBD1; clone_size: once; j_call: TRBJ2-7; cdr3_nt: TGTGCCAGCAGCGCCGGACAGGGAACTTACGAGCAGTACTTC; cdr3_aa: CASSAGQGTYEQYF
v_call: TRBV29-1; d_call: TRBD1; clone_size: .; j_call: TRBJ1-1; cdr3_nt: TGCAGCGTTGATGACAGGGGAGGCACTGAAGCTTTCTTT; cdr3_aa: CSVDDRGGTEAFF
v_call: TRBV2; d_call: .; clone_size: .; j_call: TRBJ1-5; cdr3_nt: TGTGCCAGCAGTGGAACGGGGAGGAGACAGCCCCAGCATTTT; cdr3_aa: CASSGTGRRQPQHF
v_call: TRBV19; d_call: TRBD1; clone_size: .; j_call: TRBJ2-6; cdr3_nt: TGTGCCAGTAGTGCTGACAGGGTGCGGGCCAACGTCCTGACTTTC; cdr3_aa: CASSADRVRANVLTF
v_call: TRBV7-2; d_call: .; clone_size: once; j_call: TRBJ1-5; cdr3_nt: TGTGCCAGCAGCCTGGGGGCGACTCTTAATCAGCCCCAGCATTTT; cdr3_aa: CASSLGATLNQPQHF
v_call: TRBV29-1; d_call: TRBD1; clone_size: once; j_call: TRBJ1-5; cdr3_nt: TGCAGCGTTGGACAGGGGAATCAGCCCCAGCATTTT; cdr3_aa: CSVGQGNQPQHF
v_call: TRBV5-1; d_call: TRBD2; clone_size: .; j_call: TRBJ2-3; cdr3_nt: TGCGCCAGCAGCTCGGGGGGAATTTACACAGATACGCAGTATTTT; cdr3_aa: CASSSGGIYTDTQYF
v_call: TRBV20-1; d_call: .; clone_size: .; j_call: TRBJ2-7; cdr3_nt: TGCAGTGCTAGCGGCTACGAGCAGTACTTC; cdr3_aa: CSASGYEQYF
v_call: TRBV6-5; d_call: .; clone_size: .; j_call: TRBJ2-5; cdr3_nt: TGTGCCAGCAGTTATCTCGCGGTGAGAGAGACCCAGTACTTC; cdr3_aa: CASSYLAVRETQYF
v_call: TRBV10-3; d_call: .; clone_size: .; j_call: TRBJ1-1; cdr3_nt: TGTGCCATCAGTGGACCGGCGGGAGGCACTGAAGCTTTCTTT; cdr3_aa: CAISGPAGGTEAFF
v_call: TRBV12-3/TRBV12-4; d_call: .; clone_size: .; j_call: TRBJ1-1; cdr3_nt: TGTGCCAGCAGCCCTACAGGGCGGACTGAAGCTTTCTTT; cdr3_aa: CASSPTGRTEAFF
v_call: TRBV7-8; d_call: .; clone_size: .; j_call: TRBJ1-1; cdr3_nt: TGTGCCAGCAGCCATGACAGGCACACTGAAGCTTTCTTT; cdr3_aa: CASSHDRHTEAFF
v_call: TRBV29-1; d_call: .; clone_size: .; j_call: TRBJ2-7; cdr3_nt: TGCAGCGTTGTTGCCGGGACAAGGGCGAGCGAGCAGTACTTC; cdr3_aa: CSVVAGTRASEQYF
v_call: TRBV5-4; d_call: TRBD1; clone_size: once; j_call: TRBJ2-2; cdr3_nt: TGTGCCAGCAGCCACAGGGGCACCGGGGAGCTGTTTTTT; cdr3_aa: CASSHRGTGELFF
v_call: TRBV12-3/TRBV12-4; d_call: TRBD2; clone_size: .; j_call: TRBJ2-7; cdr3_nt: TGTGCCAGCGGGAGGGCCTCCTACGAGCAGTACTTC; cdr3_aa: CASGRASYEQYF
v_call: TRBV10-1; d_call: .; clone_size: few; j_call: TRBJ2-3; cdr3_nt: TGCGCCAGCAGTGAGACACCAACACCCACAGATACGCAGTATTTT; cdr3_aa: CASSETPTPTDTQYF
v_call: TRBV3-1/TRBV3-2; d_call: TRBD1; clone_size: once; j_call: TRBJ2-1; cdr3_nt: TGTGCCACCGGACAGGGGGGTGGTGAGCAGTTCTTC; cdr3_aa: CATGQGGGEQFF
v_call: TRBV7-2; d_call: TRBD1; clone_size: .; j_call: TRBJ2-3; cdr3_nt: TGTGCCAGCAGCTCCAGGGGGCTGGGAGGCACAGATACGCAGTATTTT; cdr3_aa: CASSSRGLGGTDTQYF
v_call: TRBV27; d_call: TRBD1; clone_size: .; j_call: TRBJ2-7; cdr3_nt: TGTGCCAGCAGTTTTAACCCTGGGACAGGTCAGGTCTCTTACTTC; cdr3_aa: CASSFNPGTGQVSYF
v_call: TRBV10-3; d_call: TRBD2; clone_size: .; j_call: TRBJ2-7; cdr3_nt: TGTGCCATCAGTGAGTCAAGCGGGGGAGTCCCCTACGAGCAGTACTTC; cdr3_aa: CAISESSGGVPYEQYF